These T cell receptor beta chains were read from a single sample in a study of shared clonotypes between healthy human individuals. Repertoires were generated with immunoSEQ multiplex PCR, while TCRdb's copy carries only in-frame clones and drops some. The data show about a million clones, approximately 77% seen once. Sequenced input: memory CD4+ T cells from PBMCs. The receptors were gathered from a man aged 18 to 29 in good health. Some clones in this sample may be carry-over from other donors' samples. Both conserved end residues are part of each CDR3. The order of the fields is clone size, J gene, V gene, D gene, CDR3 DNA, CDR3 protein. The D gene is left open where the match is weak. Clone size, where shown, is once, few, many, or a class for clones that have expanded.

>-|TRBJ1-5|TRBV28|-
TGTGCCAGCAGTTTACCGAGTACTCTGAAACAGCCCCAGCATTTT
CASSLPSTLKQPQHF
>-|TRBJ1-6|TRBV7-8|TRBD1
TGTGCCAGCAGCGTGACAGGGGATAATTCACCCCTCCACTTT
CASSVTGDNSPLHF
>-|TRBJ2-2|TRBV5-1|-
TGCGCCAGCGCCCCCGGTGGCGGGGAGCTGTTTTTT
CASAPGGGELFF
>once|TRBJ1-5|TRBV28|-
TGTGCCAGCAGTTTAGCATTCGAGCCCCAGCATTTT
CASSLAFEPQHF
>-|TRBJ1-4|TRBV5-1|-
TGCGCCAGCAGCCGGGCCAAGGGTCAGAATGAAAAACTGTTTTTT
CASSRAKGQNEKLFF
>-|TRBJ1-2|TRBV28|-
TGTGCCAGCAGCGCCAGACAGTATGGCTACACCTTC
CASSARQYGYTF
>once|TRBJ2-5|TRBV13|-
TGTGCCAGCAGCTACGGGACCGCATTTGGAGAGACCCAGTACTTC
CASSYGTAFGETQYF
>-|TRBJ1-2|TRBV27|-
TGTGCCAGCAGTTTAAATTGGGCAGGGTGGACGAACTATGGCTACACCTTC
CASSLNWAGWTNYGYTF
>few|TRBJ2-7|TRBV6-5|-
TGTGCCAGCAGGACCACGGGGACTTACTCCTACGAGCAGTACTTC
CASRTTGTYSYEQYF
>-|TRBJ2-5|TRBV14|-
TGTGCCAGCAGCCGAACGGGGGCTGGTAGGGAGACCCAGTACTTC
CASSRTGAGRETQYF
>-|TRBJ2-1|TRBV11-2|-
TGTGCCAGCAGCTTCATCGGCCAAAACAATGAGCAGTTCTTC
CASSFIGQNNEQFF
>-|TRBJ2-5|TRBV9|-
TGTGCCAGCAGCGCCCGGGGAACTGCCGGGGAGACCCAGTACTTC
CASSARGTAGETQYF
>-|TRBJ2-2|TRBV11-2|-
TGTGCCAGCAGCCCCCGGGACGGGGAATTTGGGGAGCTGTTTTTT
CASSPRDGEFGELFF
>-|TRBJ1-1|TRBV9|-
TGTGCCAGCAGCCTCCCCTGGCAGGCCGGATTTGAAGCTTTCTTT
CASSLPWQAGFEAFF
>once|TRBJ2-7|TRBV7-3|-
TGTGCCAGCAGCTCCTCCGGGGGCGAGCAGTACTTC
CASSSSGGEQYF
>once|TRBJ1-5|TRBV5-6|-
TGTGCCAGCAGCCGGGCAGGGCCCGGTCAGCCCCAGCATTTT
CASSRAGPGQPQHF
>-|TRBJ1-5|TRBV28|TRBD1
TGTGCCAGCAGGCCGGGGACAGGGGGCGATCAGCCCCAGCATTTT
CASRPGTGGDQPQHF
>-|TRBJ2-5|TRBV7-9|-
TGTGCCAGCAGCTTAGACCCGCGGCCCCAAGAGACCCAGTACTTC
CASSLDPRPQETQYF
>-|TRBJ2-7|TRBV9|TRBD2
TGTGCCAGCAGCGTAGAGGGTAGCGGGAGGCGCGAGCAGTACTTC
CASSVEGSGRREQYF
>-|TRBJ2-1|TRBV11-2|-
TGTGCCAGCAGCCGGGACTTTCTAAGGCAGTTCTTC
CASSRDFLRQFF
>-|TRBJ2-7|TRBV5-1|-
TGCGCCAGCAGCTTGGTTTCAGGTTACTACGAGCAGTACTTC
CASSLVSGYYEQYF
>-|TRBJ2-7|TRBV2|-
TGTGCCAGCAGTGATAATCCTAGAGGAACCTACGAGCAGTACTTC
CASSDNPRGTYEQYF
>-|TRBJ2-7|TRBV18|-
TGTGCCAGCTCACCAAGCCCCTCTGGGGGGGCCCGGGTTAACGACGAGCAGTACTTC
CASSPSPSGGARVNDEQYF
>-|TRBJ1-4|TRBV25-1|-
TGTGCCAGCCTAGGCGGAAAACTGTTTTTT
CASLGGKLFF
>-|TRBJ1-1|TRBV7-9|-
TGTGCCAGCAGCCTAGCCGGGACAACTGAAGCTTTCTTT
CASSLAGTTEAFF
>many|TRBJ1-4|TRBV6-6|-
TGTGCCAGCAACCCCGGGGGAGGTGGTGAAAAACTGTTTTTT
CASNPGGGGEKLFF
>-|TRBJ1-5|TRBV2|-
TGTGCCAGCAGTGATGGTGACCCCAGGCCCCAGCATTTT
CASSDGDPRPQHF
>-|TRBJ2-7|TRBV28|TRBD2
TGTGCCACCTCGAGACTAGCCGCCTACGAGCAGTACTTC
CATSRLAAYEQYF
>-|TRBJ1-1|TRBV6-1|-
TGTGCCAGCAGCCCAACGGGTCGGAACACTGAAGCTTTCTTT
CASSPTGRNTEAFF
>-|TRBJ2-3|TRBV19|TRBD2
TGTGCCAGTAGCCCAGGGACTAGCGGGAGATTAGGTACGCAGTATTTT
CASSPGTSGRLGTQYF
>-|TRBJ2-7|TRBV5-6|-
TGTGCCAGCAGCTTGGCCGGGGCAGTTCAAGGGTCCTACGAGCAGTACTTC
CASSLAGAVQGSYEQYF
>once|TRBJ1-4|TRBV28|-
TGTGCCAGCAGTTTAAACCTCCATAATGAAAAACTGTTTTTT
CASSLNLHNEKLFF
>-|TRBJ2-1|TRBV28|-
TGTGCCAGCAGTCCTCCGAGGGTCTCCTACAATGAGCAGTTCTTC
CASSPPRVSYNEQFF
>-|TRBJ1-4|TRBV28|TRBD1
TGTGCCAGCAGGGGGACAGGGGCTAATGAAAAACTGTTTTTT
CASRGTGANEKLFF
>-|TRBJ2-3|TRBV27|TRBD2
TGTGCCAGCCTACTAGCGGTAAGCACAGATACGCAGTATTTT
CASLLAVSTDTQYF
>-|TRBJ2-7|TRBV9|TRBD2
TGTGCCAGCAGCGTAGCAAGTAGCGGGGGACATTACGAGCAGTACTTC
CASSVASSGGHYEQYF
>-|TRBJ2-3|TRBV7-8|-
TGTGCCAGCAGCTTAGGGGGCTTCCGGCCCACAGATACGCAGTATTTT
CASSLGGFRPTDTQYF
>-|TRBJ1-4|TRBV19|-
TGTGCCAGTAGGGAGGACTATGCCCAGGGGAAACTGTTTTTT
CASREDYAQGKLFF
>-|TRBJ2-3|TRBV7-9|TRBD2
TGTGCCAGCAGCCTTCTACTAGCGGGAGGTCAAATCGGGGATACGCAGTATTTT
CASSLLLAGGQIGDTQYF
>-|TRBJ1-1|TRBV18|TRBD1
TGTGCCAGCTCACCAAACCAGGGGGTGGACACTGAAGCTTTCTTT
CASSPNQGVDTEAFF
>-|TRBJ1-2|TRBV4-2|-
TGTGCCAGCAGCCAAGATGCAGGGGTCCTCTATGGCTACACCTTC
CASSQDAGVLYGYTF
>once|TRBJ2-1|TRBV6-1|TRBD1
TGTGCCAGCAGTGACCGGGACAGGGGCCACACTGAGCAGTTCTTC
CASSDRDRGHTEQFF
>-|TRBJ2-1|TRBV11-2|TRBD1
TGTGCCAGCAGCGTCCGGGACAGACAGTTCTTC
CASSVRDRQFF
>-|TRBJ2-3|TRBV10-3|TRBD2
TGTGCCATCAGTGAGTTGTTAGGACTAGCCCTCACAGATACGCAGTATTTT
CAISELLGLALTDTQYF
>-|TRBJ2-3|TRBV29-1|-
TGCAGCGTTGAAAGGTATTCCAGCACAGATACGCAGTATTTT
CSVERYSSTDTQYF
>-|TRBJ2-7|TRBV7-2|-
TGTGCCAGCAGCTTAGCCGGTGGGGCCACCTACGAGCAGTACTTC
CASSLAGGATYEQYF
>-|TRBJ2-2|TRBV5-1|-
TGCGCCAGCAGCTTGGATCGGGCGAACACCGGGGAGCTGTTTTTT
CASSLDRANTGELFF
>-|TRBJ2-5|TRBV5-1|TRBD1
TGCGCCAGCAGCTCGGGACAGGGGCGGGAGACCCAGTACTTC
CASSSGQGRETQYF
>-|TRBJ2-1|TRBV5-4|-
TGTGCCAGCAGCGAGTCCCCTCAACTAGGGGGAAATGAGCAGTTCTTC
CASSESPQLGGNEQFF
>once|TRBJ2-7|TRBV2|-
TGTGCCAGCAGTGAGGGGCAGGGTCACTACGAGCAGTACTTC
CASSEGQGHYEQYF
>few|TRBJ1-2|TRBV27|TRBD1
TGTGCCAGCAGTTCGACAGGGGGGAACTATGGCTACACCTTC
CASSSTGGNYGYTF
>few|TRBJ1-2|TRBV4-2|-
TGTGCCAGCAGCCAAGTTCCGGACTACTATGGCTACACCTTC
CASSQVPDYYGYTF
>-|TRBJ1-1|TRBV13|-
TGTGCCAGCAGCTGGACAACATCGGGTCCTCTAGAAGCTTTCTTT
CASSWTTSGPLEAFF
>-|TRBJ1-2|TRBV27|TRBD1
TGTGCCAGCATCCCAAGGACAGGGTCTAACTATGGCTACACCTTC
CASIPRTGSNYGYTF
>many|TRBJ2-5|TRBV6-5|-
TGTGCCAGCAGTCCCACCTGGACGGCCCAAGAGACCCAGTACTTC
CASSPTWTAQETQYF
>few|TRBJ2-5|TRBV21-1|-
TGTGCCAGCAGCAAAGTTCCGCGGGAGGCAAAAGAGACCCAGTACTTC
CASSKVPREAKETQYF
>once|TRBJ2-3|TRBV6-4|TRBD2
TGTGCCAGCAGTGAAGAACTAGCGGGAGCGGATACGCAGTATTTT
CASSEELAGADTQYF
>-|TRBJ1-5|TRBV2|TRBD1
TGTGCCAGCAGTGTGTCTTTTGACAGGGGTAGGAAGCAGCCCCAGCATTTT
CASSVSFDRGRKQPQHF